The clone carrying this T cell receptor (beta chain) was observed a few times. This sample is drawn from a study of blood T cell repertoires in COVID-19. In the study overall: Researchers got acute and convalescent COVID-19 samples from the United States, Italy and Spain. Sample material is recorded as cDNA or gDNA derived from T cells, B-cell-depleted T cells, or PBMCs.

V was shortened by 4 bases and J by 3 bases, with 13 bases between the two germline ends. The CDR3 spans 14 residues. The germline V gene encodes CDR1 SQVTM and CDR2 ANQGSEA. Methods used by the authors: Reference gene primers were amplified, and this amplification served to estimate nucleated cell counts. Using immunoSEQ multiplex PCR, the repertoire was profiled, and TCRdb retains in-frame clones only, with some absent. The DNA was the basis for D and trimming; V, J and clone size are from that table. This repertoire shows about 290,000 clones, approximately 89% found once; its top ten account for more than 9.5%. Seattle patients were enrolled during active infection and followed longitudinally.

The J gene is TRBJ1-5, the V gene TRBV29-1; D is unresolved. The sample taken for sequencing was peripheral blood. The origin of this receptor is a woman in her 30s with COVID-19, enrolled during active disease. CDR3 DNA: TGCAGCGTTGCGTTCGGGAGCTTCAATCAGCCCCAGCATTTT. This gives the protein CSVAFGSFNQPQHF.